These T cell receptor beta chains were read from a single sample in a study of T-cell reconstitution after alpha-beta-depleted transplantation in children. MiXCR, run by TCRdb on the PCR reads, gives a single entry per CDR3 protein. Of some 81,000 distinct CDR3 sequences listed, 13% to 15% are singletons. The starting material was PBMCs, mostly from graft donor cells, obtained 180 days after TCRalphabeta/CD19-depleted stem cell transplant. These receptors were collected from a male patient between 2 and 15 years old who had a stem cell transplant for acute lymphoblastic leukemia, so the T cells may come from the graft donor. The CDR3 runs from the conserved cysteine through the conserved F or W. The order of the fields is CDR3 length, D gene, J gene, clone size, V gene, CDR3 protein, CDR3 DNA. D genes are given only for firm matches. The size field is filled for only some rows; it gives once, few, many or a size class.

CDR3 length: 14; D gene: .; J gene: TRBJ1-2; clone size: few; V gene: TRBV7-9; CDR3 protein: CASSLVGGNYGYTF; CDR3 DNA: TGTGCCAGCAGCTTAGTTGGGGGGAACTATGGCTACACCTTC
CDR3 length: 12; D gene: .; J gene: TRBJ2-5; clone size: few; V gene: TRBV29-1; CDR3 protein: CSAVVLEETQYF; CDR3 DNA: TGCAGCGCCGTAGTGTTGGAAGAGACCCAGTACTTC
CDR3 length: 15; D gene: TRBD1; J gene: TRBJ1-3; clone size: .; V gene: TRBV25-1; CDR3 protein: CASSESLRQGATIYF; CDR3 DNA: TGTGCCAGCAGTGAATCCCTCCGACAGGGGGCCACCATATATTTT
CDR3 length: 16; D gene: .; J gene: TRBJ2-7; clone size: many; V gene: TRBV7-2; CDR3 protein: CASSLIFWGRAYEQYF; CDR3 DNA: TGTGCCAGCAGCTTAATTTTTTGGGGTAGGGCCTACGAGCAGTACTTC
CDR3 length: 17; D gene: .; J gene: TRBJ2-3; clone size: .; V gene: TRBV4-3; CDR3 protein: CASSHGGGISTTDTQYF; CDR3 DNA: TGCGCCAGCAGCCACGGAGGGGGGATCTCGACCACAGATACGCAGTATTTT
CDR3 length: 11; D gene: .; J gene: TRBJ1-1; clone size: .; V gene: TRBV4-2; CDR3 protein: CASSLRDTAFF; CDR3 DNA: TGTGCCAGCAGCCTCCGGGACACAGCTTTCTTT
CDR3 length: 14; D gene: .; J gene: TRBJ1-5; clone size: .; V gene: TRBV19; CDR3 protein: CAGSIKTGYQPQHF; CDR3 DNA: TGTGCCGGTAGTATAAAAACCGGATACCAGCCCCAGCATTTT
CDR3 length: 11; D gene: .; J gene: TRBJ2-3; clone size: .; V gene: TRBV7-2; CDR3 protein: CASSLGSTQYF; CDR3 DNA: TGTGCCAGCAGCCTAGGGAGCACGCAGTATTTT
CDR3 length: 13; D gene: .; J gene: TRBJ2-5; clone size: .; V gene: TRBV7-2; CDR3 protein: CASTIYMQETQYF; CDR3 DNA: TGTGCCAGCACCATTTACATGCAAGAGACCCAGTACTTC
CDR3 length: 11; D gene: .; J gene: TRBJ2-5; clone size: few; V gene: TRBV24-1; CDR3 protein: CATSDDRTQYF; CDR3 DNA: TGTGCCACCAGTGACGACAGGACCCAGTACTTC
CDR3 length: 18; D gene: .; J gene: TRBJ2-1; clone size: .; V gene: TRBV9; CDR3 protein: CASSSRSGHFFSYNEQFF; CDR3 DNA: TGTGCCAGCAGCTCCAGATCGGGACACTTTTTCTCCTACAATGAGCAGTTCTTC
CDR3 length: 15; D gene: TRBD2; J gene: TRBJ2-5; clone size: .; V gene: TRBV20-1; CDR3 protein: CSAKSSGGIQETQYF; CDR3 DNA: TGCAGTGCTAAATCTAGCGGGGGGATTCAAGAGACCCAGTACTTC